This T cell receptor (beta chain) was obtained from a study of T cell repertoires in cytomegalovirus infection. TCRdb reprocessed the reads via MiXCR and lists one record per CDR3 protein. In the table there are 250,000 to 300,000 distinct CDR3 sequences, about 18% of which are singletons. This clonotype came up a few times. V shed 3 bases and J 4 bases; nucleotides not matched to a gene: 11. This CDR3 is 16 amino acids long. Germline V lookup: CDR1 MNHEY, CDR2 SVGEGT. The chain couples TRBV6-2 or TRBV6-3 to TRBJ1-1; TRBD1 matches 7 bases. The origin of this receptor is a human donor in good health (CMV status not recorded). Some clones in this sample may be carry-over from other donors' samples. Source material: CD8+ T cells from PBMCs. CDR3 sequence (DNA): TGTGCCAGCAGTTATGACAGGGAGAGGGGAAGCACTGAAGCTTTCTTT. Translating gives CASSYDRERGSTEAFF.